This TCR beta chain was captured in a study of T cells in Graves' hyperthyroidism and ophthalmopathy. Study-wide results and limits: Blood samples included most of the expanded thyroid clonotypes exceeding 0.001.

This clonotype was counted many times. The antigen remains undetermined. V was shortened by 0 bases and J by 1 base, with 6 bases between the two germline ends. This CDR3 has 14 amino acids. The germline gives CDR1 MNHNY, CDR2 SVGAGI (reference sequence). The investigators amplified TCR beta CDR3 regions from RNA transcripts. The HTBI primer set drove a first-round RT-PCR of the TCR CDR3. Using its own MiXCR run on the multiplex PCR reads, TCRdb lists one record per CDR3 protein. Among some 420,000 distinct CDR3 sequences listed, approximately 14% were seen once. The specimen sequenced was blood. The TCR comes from a woman aged 18-29 years with Graves' hyperthyroidism. This chain uses TRBV6-6 with TRBJ1-1; D is unclear. DNA for the CDR3: TGTGCCAGCAGTTACTCCCCCGCGAACACTGAAGCTTTCTTT. Its protein product is CASSYSPANTEAFF.